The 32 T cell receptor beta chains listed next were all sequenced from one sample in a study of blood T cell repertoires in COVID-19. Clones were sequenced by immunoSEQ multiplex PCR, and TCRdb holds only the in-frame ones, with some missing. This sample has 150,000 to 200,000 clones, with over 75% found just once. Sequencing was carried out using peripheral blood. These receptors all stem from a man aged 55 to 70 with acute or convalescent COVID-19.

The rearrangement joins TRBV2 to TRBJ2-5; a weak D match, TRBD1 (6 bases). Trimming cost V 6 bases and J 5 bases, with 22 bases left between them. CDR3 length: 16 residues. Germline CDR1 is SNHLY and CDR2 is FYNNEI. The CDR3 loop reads CASRVPGTSQGETQYF. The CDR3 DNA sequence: TGTGCCAGCAGAGTACCTGGGACATCCCAGGGGGAGACCCAGTACTTC.

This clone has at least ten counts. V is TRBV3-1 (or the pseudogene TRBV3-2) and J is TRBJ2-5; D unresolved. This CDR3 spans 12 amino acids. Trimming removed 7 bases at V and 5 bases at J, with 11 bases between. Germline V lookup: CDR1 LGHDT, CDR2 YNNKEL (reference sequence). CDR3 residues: CASTRGPETQYF. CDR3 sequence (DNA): TGTGCCAGCACCCGAGGCCCGGAGACCCAGTACTTC.

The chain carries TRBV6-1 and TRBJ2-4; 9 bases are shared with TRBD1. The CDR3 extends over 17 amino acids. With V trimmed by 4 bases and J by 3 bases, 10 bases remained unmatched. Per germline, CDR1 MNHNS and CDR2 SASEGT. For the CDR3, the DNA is TGTGCCAGCAGTGGGGTCTTACAGGGGGCAAGCAAAAACATTCAGTACTTC. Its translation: CASSGVLQGASKNIQYF.

In DNA, the CDR3 is TGCAGCGTCCACTATGGGACTAGCGGGAGGTGGTCTAGCACAGATACGCAGTATTTT. Translating it yields CSVHYGTSGRWSSTDTQYF. The chain uses TRBV29-1 and TRBJ2-3; 15 nucleotides line up with TRBD2. This CDR3 contains 19 residues. Germline V CDR1 and CDR2: SQVTM, ANQGSEA. J gave up 0 bases and V 6 bases, and 13 bases lay outside the gene matches.

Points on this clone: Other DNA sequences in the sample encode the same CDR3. CDR3 coding DNA: TGTGCCAGCTCACCACCTAGCGGGAGTTACGAGCAGTACTTC. Translation gives CASSPPSGSYEQYF. The chain combines TRBV18 with TRBJ2-7; TRBD2 aligns across 9 bases. Germline CDR1 reads KGHSH; CDR2 reads LQKENI. The junction had 1 base not matched to a gene; V was cut back by 0 bases and J by 4 bases. The CDR3 extends over 14 amino acids.

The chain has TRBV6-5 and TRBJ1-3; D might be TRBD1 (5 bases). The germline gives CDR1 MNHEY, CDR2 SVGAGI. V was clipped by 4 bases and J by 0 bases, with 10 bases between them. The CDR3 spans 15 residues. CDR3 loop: CASSSTDHSGNTIYF. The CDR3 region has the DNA TGTGCCAGCAGTTCGACAGATCACTCTGGAAACACCATATATTTT.

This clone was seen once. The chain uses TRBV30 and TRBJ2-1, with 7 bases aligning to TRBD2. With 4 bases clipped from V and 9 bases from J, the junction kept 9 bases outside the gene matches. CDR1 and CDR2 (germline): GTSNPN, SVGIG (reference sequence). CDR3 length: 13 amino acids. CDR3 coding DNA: TGTGCCTGGAATTCGGGGGGAATGGGTGAGCAGTTCTTC. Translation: CAWNSGGMGEQFF.

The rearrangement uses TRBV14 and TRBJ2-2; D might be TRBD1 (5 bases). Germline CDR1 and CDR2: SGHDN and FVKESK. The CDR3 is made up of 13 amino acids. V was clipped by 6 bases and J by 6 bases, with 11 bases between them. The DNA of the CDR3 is TGTGCCAGCAGACCTTTCAGGGCCGGGGAGCTGTTTTTT. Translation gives CASRPFRAGELFF.

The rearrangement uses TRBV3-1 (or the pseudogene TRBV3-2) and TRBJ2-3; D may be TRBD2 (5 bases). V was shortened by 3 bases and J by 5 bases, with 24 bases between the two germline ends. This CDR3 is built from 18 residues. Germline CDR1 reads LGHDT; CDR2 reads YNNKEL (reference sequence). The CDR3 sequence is CASSQSLGGASGRDTQYF. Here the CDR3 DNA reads TGTGCCAGCAGCCAGTCCCTCGGTGGCGCCTCGGGGAGAGATACGCAGTATTTT.

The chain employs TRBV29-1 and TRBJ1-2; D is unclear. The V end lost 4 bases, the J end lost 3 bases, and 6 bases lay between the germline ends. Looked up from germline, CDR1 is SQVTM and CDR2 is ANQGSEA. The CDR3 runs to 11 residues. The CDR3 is CSVVNYYGYTF. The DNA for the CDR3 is TGCAGCGTTGTTAACTACTATGGCTACACCTTC.

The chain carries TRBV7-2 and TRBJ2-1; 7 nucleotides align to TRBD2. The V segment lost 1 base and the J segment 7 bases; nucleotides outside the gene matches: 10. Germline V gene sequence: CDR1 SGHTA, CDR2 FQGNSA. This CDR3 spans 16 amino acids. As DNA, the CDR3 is TGTGCCAGCAGCTTAGGGTGGCGGGAGAGAAGGAATGAGCAGTTCTTC. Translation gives CASSLGWRERRNEQFF.

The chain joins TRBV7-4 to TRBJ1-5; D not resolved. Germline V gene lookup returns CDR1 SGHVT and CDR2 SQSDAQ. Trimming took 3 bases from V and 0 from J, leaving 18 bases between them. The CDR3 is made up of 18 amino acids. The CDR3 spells CASSFWRRRLYSNQPQHF. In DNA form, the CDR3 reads TGTGCCAGCAGCTTCTGGCGGCGTAGACTTTATAGCAATCAGCCCCAGCATTTT.

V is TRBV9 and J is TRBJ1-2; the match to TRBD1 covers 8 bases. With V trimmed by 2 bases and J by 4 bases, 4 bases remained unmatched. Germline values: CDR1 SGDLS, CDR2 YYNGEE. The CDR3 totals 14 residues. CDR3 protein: CASSVGQGAYGYTF. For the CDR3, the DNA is TGTGCCAGCAGCGTCGGACAGGGTGCCTATGGCTACACCTTC. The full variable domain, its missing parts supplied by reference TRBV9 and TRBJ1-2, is DSGVTQTPKHLITATGQRVTLRCSPRSGDLSVYWYQQSLDQGLQFLIQYYNGEERAKGNILERFSAQQFPDLHSELNLSSLELGDSALYFCASSVGQGAYGYTFGSGTRLTVV.

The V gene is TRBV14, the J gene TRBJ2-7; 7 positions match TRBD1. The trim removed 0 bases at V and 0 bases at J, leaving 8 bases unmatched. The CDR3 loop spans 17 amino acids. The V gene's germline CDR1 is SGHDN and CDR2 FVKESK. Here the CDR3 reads CASSQDRSDRSSYEQYF. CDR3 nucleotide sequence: TGTGCCAGCAGCCAAGATCGATCGGACAGGAGCTCCTACGAGCAGTACTTC.

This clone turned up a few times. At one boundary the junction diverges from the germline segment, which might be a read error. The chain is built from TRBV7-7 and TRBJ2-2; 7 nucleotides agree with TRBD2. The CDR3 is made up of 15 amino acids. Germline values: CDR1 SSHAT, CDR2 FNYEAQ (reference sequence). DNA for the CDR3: TGTGCTAGCAGCCCCCCCCCGGGAGGAGCGGGGGAGCTGTTTTTT. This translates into CASSPPPGGAGELFF.

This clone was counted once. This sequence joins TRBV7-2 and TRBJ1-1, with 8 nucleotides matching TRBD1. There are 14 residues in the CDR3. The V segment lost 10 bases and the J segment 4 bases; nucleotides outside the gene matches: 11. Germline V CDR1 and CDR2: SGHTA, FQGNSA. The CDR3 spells CATQLQGGVTEAFF. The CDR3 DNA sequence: TGTGCCACCCAACTACAGGGGGGTGTCACTGAAGCTTTCTTT.

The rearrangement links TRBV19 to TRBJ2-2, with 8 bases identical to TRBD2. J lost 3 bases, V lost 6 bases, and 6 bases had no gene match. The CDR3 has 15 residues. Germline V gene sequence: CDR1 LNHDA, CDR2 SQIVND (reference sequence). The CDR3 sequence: CASRGLVGYTGELFF. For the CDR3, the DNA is TGTGCCAGTAGGGGACTAGTAGGTTACACCGGGGAGCTGTTTTTT.

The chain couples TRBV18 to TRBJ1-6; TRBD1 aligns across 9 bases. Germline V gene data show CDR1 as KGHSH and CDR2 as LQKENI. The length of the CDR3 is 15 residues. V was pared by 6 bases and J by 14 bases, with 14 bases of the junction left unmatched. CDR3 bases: TGTGCCAGCTCGGAGAACAGGGGGCCTCCTTGGGCCCTCCACTTT. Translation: CASSENRGPPWALHF.

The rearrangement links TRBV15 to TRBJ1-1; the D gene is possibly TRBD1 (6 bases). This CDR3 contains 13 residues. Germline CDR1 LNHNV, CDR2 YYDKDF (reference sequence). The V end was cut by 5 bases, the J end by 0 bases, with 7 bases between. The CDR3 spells CATSGGLNTEAFF. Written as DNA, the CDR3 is TGTGCCACCAGCGGGGGCCTGAACACTGAAGCTTTCTTT.

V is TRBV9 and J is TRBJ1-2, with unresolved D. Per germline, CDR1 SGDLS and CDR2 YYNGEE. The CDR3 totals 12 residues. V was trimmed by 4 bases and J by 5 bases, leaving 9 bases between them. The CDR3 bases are TGTGCCAGCAGCATCACACCGTATGGCTACACCTTC. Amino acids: CASSITPYGYTF.

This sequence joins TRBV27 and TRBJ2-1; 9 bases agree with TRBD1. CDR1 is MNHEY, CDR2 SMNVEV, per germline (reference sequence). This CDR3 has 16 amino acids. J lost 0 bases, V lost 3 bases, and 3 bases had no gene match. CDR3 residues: CASSFTGGASYNEQFF. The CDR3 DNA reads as TGTGCCAGCAGTTTCACAGGGGGCGCCTCCTACAATGAGCAGTTCTTC.

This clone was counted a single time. The CDR3 DNA is TGTGCCAGCAGCTCATGGGACACCACCCATACGCAGTATTTT. It translates to CASSSWDTTHTQYF. The V and J genes are TRBV28 and TRBJ2-3, with D possibly TRBD1 on 6 matching bases. Trimming removed 6 bases at V and 7 bases at J, with 17 bases between. The CDR3 contains 14 residues. Germline V gene lookup returns CDR1 MDHEN and CDR2 SYDVKM.

CDR3 in DNA: TGCAGCGTTGAGACACTAGCGGGAGGAGGTGGGGAGCAGTACTTC. Its protein is CSVETLAGGGGEQYF. This chain joins TRBV29-1 and TRBJ2-7, with 12 bases that match TRBD2. Germline values: CDR1 SQVTM, CDR2 ANQGSEA. Trimming cost V 3 bases and J 7 bases; bases outside gene matches: 10. The CDR3 sequence is 15 residues long.

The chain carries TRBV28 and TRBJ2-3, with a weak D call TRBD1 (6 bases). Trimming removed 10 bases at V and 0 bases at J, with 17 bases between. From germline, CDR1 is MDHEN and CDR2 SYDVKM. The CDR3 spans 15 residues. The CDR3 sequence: CATSRDIPSTDTQYF. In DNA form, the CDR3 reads TGTGCCACCTCCCGGGACATCCCTAGCACAGATACGCAGTATTTT.

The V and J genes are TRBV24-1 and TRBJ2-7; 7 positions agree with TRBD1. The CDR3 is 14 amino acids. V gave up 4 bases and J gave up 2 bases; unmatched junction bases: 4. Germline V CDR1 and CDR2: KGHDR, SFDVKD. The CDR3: CATSDRGTAYEQYF. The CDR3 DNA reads TGTGCCACCAGTGACCGAGGGACAGCCTACGAGCAGTACTTC.

Written as DNA, the CDR3 is TGTGCCAGCAGTGAAGCGCGTAGCGGGAAAGAGACCCAGTACTTC. Translation: CASSEARSGKETQYF. The V and J genes are TRBV2 and TRBJ2-5, with TRBD2 identical over 8 bases. Germline trimming cut 0 bases from V and 3 bases from J; bases unmatched to any gene: 3. Germline assignment: CDR1 SNHLY and CDR2 FYNNEI. The CDR3 totals 15 residues.

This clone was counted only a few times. CDR3 nucleotide sequence: TGTGCCAGCAGTTTATCGAGGCCGGGGGGGACAGGGAGGAATCAGCCCCAGCATTTT. Its translation is CASSLSRPGGTGRNQPQHF. The J gene is TRBJ1-5, the V gene TRBV27, with 9 bases lining up with TRBD1. The length of the CDR3 is 19 residues. CDR1 and CDR2 (germline): MNHEY, SMNVEV (reference sequence). Germline trimming cut 0 bases from V and 4 bases from J; bases unmatched to any gene: 13.

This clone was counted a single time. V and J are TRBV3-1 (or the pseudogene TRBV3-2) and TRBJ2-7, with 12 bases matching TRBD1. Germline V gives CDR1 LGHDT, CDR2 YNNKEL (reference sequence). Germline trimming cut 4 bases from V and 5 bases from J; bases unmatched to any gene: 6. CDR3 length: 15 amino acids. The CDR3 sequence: CASSRAGTGGHEQYF. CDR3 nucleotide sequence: TGTGCCAGCAGCCGAGCCGGGACAGGGGGCCACGAGCAGTACTTC.

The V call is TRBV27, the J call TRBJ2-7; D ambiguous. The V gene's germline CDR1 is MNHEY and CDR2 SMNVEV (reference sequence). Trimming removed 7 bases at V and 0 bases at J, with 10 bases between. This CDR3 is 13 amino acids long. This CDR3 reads CASKSRNSYEQYF. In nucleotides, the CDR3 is TGTGCCAGCAAATCTAGGAACTCCTACGAGCAGTACTTC.

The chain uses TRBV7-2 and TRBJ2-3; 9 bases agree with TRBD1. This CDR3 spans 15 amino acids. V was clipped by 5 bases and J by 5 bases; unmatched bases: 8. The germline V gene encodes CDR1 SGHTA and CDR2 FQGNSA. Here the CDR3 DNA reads TGTGCCAGCAGCCCTGGACAGGGGTGGGTAGATACGCAGTATTTT. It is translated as CASSPGQGWVDTQYF.

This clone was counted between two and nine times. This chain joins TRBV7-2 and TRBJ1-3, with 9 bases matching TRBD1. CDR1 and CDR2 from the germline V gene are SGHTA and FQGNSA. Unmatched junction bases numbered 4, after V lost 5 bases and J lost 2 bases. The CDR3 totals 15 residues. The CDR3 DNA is TGTGCCAGCAGCGGGACAGGGAAAACTGGAAACACCATATATTTT. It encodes CASSGTGKTGNTIYF.

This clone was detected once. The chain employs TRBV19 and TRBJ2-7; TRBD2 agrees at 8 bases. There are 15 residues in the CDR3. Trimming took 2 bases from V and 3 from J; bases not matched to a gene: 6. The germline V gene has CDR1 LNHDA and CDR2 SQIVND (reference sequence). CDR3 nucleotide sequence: TGTGCCAGTAGTATATCGGCGGGAGGTCTCTACGAGCAGTACTTC. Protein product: CASSISAGGLYEQYF.